This is a list of T cell receptor beta chains from one sample in a study of spatial heterogeneity in lung cancer. TCRdb fed the 5' RACE reads into MiXCR, producing one record per CDR3 protein. This repertoire shows about 90,000 distinct CDR3 sequences, approximately 8.2% found once; its top ten account for 6% to 7.5%. This sample comprised PBMCs, obtained at surgery. These receptors all come from a male donor with early-stage non-small cell lung cancer. The CDR3 runs from the conserved cysteine through the conserved F or W. The D gene is left open where the match is weak. The listing skips clone size in some rows; elsewhere it reads once, few, many or a size class.

len: 13
abundance: few
j_gene: TRBJ2-5
d_gene: TRBD2
v_gene: TRBV20-1
CDR3aa: CSASGGAQETQYF
CDR3nt: TGCAGTGCCAGCGGGGGGGCCCAAGAGACCCAGTACTTC

len: 15
abundance: NA
j_gene: TRBJ2-3
d_gene: NA
v_gene: TRBV29-1
CDR3aa: CSVVGVAASTDTQYF
CDR3nt: TGCAGCGTTGTCGGGGTAGCGGCTAGCACAGATACGCAGTATTTT

len: 15
abundance: few
j_gene: TRBJ2-4
d_gene: TRBD1
v_gene: TRBV18
CDR3aa: CASSPDRVAKNIQYF
CDR3nt: TGTGCCAGCTCACCTGACAGGGTAGCCAAAAACATTCAGTACTTC

len: 11
abundance: many
j_gene: TRBJ1-2
d_gene: NA
v_gene: TRBV6-6
CDR3aa: CASRDNYGYTF
CDR3nt: TGTGCCAGCAGGGATAACTATGGCTACACCTTC

len: 14
abundance: many
j_gene: TRBJ2-7
d_gene: TRBD1
v_gene: TRBV7-2
CDR3aa: CASSLGTGFYEQYF
CDR3nt: TGTGCCAGCAGCTTAGGGACAGGGTTCTACGAGCAGTACTTC

len: 16
abundance: many
j_gene: TRBJ2-6
d_gene: NA
v_gene: TRBV6-2/TRBV6-3
CDR3aa: CASCVGPLSGANVLTF
CDR3nt: TGTGCCAGCTGCGTCGGTCCCCTCTCTGGGGCCAACGTCCTGACTTTC

len: 13
abundance: few
j_gene: TRBJ2-5
d_gene: TRBD2
v_gene: TRBV4-1
CDR3aa: CASGLGVQETQYF
CDR3nt: TGCGCCAGCGGACTAGGCGTTCAAGAGACCCAGTACTTC

len: 11
abundance: many
j_gene: TRBJ1-2
d_gene: NA
v_gene: TRBV20-1
CDR3aa: CSAVRGGGYTF
CDR3nt: TGCAGTGCTGTCCGGGGGGGTGGCTACACCTTC

len: 16
abundance: few
j_gene: TRBJ1-2
d_gene: NA
v_gene: TRBV7-2
CDR3aa: CASSLAMGEIGYGYTF
CDR3nt: TGTGCCAGCAGCTTAGCTATGGGTGAAATTGGGTATGGCTACACCTTC

len: 15
abundance: NA
j_gene: TRBJ2-7
d_gene: NA
v_gene: TRBV20-1
CDR3aa: CSARDGGDFSYEQYF
CDR3nt: TGCAGTGCTAGAGATGGCGGGGATTTCTCCTACGAGCAGTACTTC

len: 15
abundance: few
j_gene: TRBJ2-2
d_gene: TRBD1
v_gene: TRBV30
CDR3aa: CACLPGQGNTGELFF
CDR3nt: TGTGCCTGCCTTCCGGGACAGGGGAACACCGGGGAGCTGTTTTTT

len: 15
abundance: many
j_gene: TRBJ1-2
d_gene: NA
v_gene: TRBV20-1
CDR3aa: CSARDPKTANYGYTF
CDR3nt: TGCAGTGCTAGAGATCCGAAGACAGCTAACTATGGCTACACCTTC

len: 15
abundance: NA
j_gene: TRBJ2-2
d_gene: TRBD1
v_gene: TRBV24-1
CDR3aa: CATSDPQGSAGELFF
CDR3nt: TGTGCCACCAGTGATCCACAGGGGTCAGCCGGGGAGCTGTTTTTT

len: 15
abundance: few
j_gene: TRBJ1-5
d_gene: NA
v_gene: TRBV19
CDR3aa: CASIAGGYGNQPQHF
CDR3nt: TGTGCCAGTATCGCGGGGGGGTATGGCAATCAGCCCCAGCATTTT

len: 18
abundance: NA
j_gene: TRBJ2-3
d_gene: TRBD2
v_gene: TRBV4-2
CDR3aa: CASSQGGLAGGIADTQYF
CDR3nt: TGTGCCAGCAGCCAAGGAGGGTTAGCGGGGGGGATCGCAGATACGCAGTATTTT

len: 13
abundance: NA
j_gene: TRBJ1-2
d_gene: NA
v_gene: TRBV21-1
CDR3aa: CASPRGFLYGYTF
CDR3nt: TGTGCCAGCCCCAGGGGGTTCCTCTATGGCTACACCTTC

len: 12
abundance: NA
j_gene: TRBJ1-1
d_gene: NA
v_gene: TRBV3-1
CDR3aa: CASSQESVEAFF
CDR3nt: TGTGCCAGCAGCCAAGAATCGGTTGAAGCTTTCTTT

len: 14
abundance: many
j_gene: TRBJ2-1
d_gene: NA
v_gene: TRBV7-3
CDR3aa: CASSLGATSGEQFF
CDR3nt: TGTGCCAGCAGCTTAGGAGCTACTTCAGGCGAGCAGTTCTTC

len: 15
abundance: many
j_gene: TRBJ2-1
d_gene: NA
v_gene: TRBV20-1
CDR3aa: CSARDFRSSYNEQFF
CDR3nt: TGCAGTGCTAGAGATTTCAGAAGCTCCTACAATGAGCAGTTCTTC

len: 14
abundance: many
j_gene: TRBJ1-1
d_gene: NA
v_gene: TRBV6-6
CDR3aa: CASSSGSLNTEAFF
CDR3nt: TGTGCCAGCAGCTCAGGGTCCCTGAACACTGAAGCTTTCTTT

len: 13
abundance: many
j_gene: TRBJ2-7
d_gene: NA
v_gene: TRBV4-2
CDR3aa: CASSQNPAAVPNF
CDR3nt: TGTGCCAGCAGCCAAAATCCCGCGGCAGTCCCGAACTTC

len: 14
abundance: NA
j_gene: TRBJ2-7
d_gene: TRBD1
v_gene: TRBV6-2/TRBV6-3
CDR3aa: CASSQDRALLEQYF
CDR3nt: TGTGCCAGCAGTCAGGACAGGGCTCTCCTGGAGCAGTACTTC

len: 13
abundance: NA
j_gene: TRBJ2-1
d_gene: NA
v_gene: TRBV6-4
CDR3aa: CASSTDRHNEQFF
CDR3nt: TGTGCCAGCAGTACGGACAGACACAATGAGCAGTTCTTC

len: 17
abundance: few
j_gene: TRBJ2-2
d_gene: TRBD2
v_gene: TRBV29-1
CDR3aa: CSVEDPRGLAGAGELFF
CDR3nt: TGCAGCGTTGAAGATCCCCGGGGACTAGCGGGGGCCGGGGAGCTGTTTTTT

len: 16
abundance: few
j_gene: TRBJ1-1
d_gene: NA
v_gene: TRBV4-3
CDR3aa: CASSQVLTGGGTEAFF
CDR3nt: TGCGCCAGCAGCCAAGTACTAACAGGCGGCGGCACTGAAGCTTTCTTT

len: 15
abundance: many
j_gene: TRBJ2-1
d_gene: NA
v_gene: TRBV7-2
CDR3aa: CASSLGAASYNEQFF
CDR3nt: TGTGCCAGCAGCTTAGGAGCGGCTTCCTACAATGAGCAGTTCTTC

len: 12
abundance: many
j_gene: TRBJ1-1
d_gene: NA
v_gene: TRBV20-1
CDR3aa: CSASEAPGRAFF
CDR3nt: TGCAGTGCTTCTGAGGCCCCCGGACGAGCTTTCTTT

len: 16
abundance: few
j_gene: TRBJ2-1
d_gene: TRBD2
v_gene: TRBV5-1
CDR3aa: CASSLGPGGSYNEQFF
CDR3nt: TGCGCCAGCAGCTTGGGTCCGGGGGGATCCTACAATGAGCAGTTCTTC

len: 12
abundance: NA
j_gene: TRBJ1-1
d_gene: NA
v_gene: TRBV29-1
CDR3aa: CSVVPRNTEAFF
CDR3nt: TGCAGCGTTGTACCCAGAAACACTGAAGCTTTCTTT

len: 12
abundance: many
j_gene: TRBJ2-7
d_gene: TRBD1
v_gene: TRBV7-2
CDR3aa: CASSTGGNEQYF
CDR3nt: TGTGCCAGCTCGACAGGGGGGAATGAGCAGTACTTC